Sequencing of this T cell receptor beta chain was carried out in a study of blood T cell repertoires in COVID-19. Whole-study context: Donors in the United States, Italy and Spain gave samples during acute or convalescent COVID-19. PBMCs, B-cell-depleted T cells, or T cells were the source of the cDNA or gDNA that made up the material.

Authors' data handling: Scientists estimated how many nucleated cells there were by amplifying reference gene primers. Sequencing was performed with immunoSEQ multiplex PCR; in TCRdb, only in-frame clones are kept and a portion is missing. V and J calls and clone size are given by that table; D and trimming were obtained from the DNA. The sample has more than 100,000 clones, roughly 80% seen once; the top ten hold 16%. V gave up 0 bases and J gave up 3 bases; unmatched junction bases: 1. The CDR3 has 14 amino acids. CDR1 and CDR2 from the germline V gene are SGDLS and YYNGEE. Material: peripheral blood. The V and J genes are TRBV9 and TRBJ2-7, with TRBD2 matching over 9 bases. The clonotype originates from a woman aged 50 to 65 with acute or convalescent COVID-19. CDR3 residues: CASSVEAGGYEQYF. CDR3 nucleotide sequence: TGTGCCAGCAGCGTAGAAGCGGGGGGCTACGAGCAGTACTTC.